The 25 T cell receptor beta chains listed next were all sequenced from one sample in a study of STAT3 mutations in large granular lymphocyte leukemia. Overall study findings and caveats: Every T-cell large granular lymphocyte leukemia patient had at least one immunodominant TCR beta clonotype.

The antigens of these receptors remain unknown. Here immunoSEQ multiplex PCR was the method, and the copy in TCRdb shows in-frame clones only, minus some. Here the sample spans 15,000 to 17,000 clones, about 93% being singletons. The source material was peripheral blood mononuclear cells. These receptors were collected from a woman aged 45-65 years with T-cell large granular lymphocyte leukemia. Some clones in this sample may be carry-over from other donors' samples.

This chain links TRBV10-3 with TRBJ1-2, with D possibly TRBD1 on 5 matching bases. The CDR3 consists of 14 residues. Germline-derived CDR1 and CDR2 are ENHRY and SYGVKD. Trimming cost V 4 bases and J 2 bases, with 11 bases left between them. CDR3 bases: TGTGCCATCAGTGCCGGGACGGGGAACTATGGCTACACCTTC. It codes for CAISAGTGNYGYTF.

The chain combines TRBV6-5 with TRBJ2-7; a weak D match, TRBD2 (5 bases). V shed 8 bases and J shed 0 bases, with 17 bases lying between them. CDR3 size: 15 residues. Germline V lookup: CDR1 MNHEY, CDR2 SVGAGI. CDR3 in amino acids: CASRLGRASSYEQYF. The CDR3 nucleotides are TGTGCCAGCCGCCTAGGGCGGGCGAGCTCCTACGAGCAGTACTTC.

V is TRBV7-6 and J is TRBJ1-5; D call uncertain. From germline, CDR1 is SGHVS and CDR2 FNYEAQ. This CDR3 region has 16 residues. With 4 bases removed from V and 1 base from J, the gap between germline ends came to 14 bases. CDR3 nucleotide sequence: TGTGCCAGCAGCTCCGGGAAGCAAGGAAGCAATCAGCCCCAGCATTTT. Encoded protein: CASSSGKQGSNQPQHF.

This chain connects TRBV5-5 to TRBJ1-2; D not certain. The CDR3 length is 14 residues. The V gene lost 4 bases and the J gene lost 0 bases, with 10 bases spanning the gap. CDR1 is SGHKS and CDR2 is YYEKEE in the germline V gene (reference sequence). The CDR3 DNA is TGTGCCAGCAGCCCTGCGAATACTAACTATGGCTACACCTTC. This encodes CASSPANTNYGYTF.

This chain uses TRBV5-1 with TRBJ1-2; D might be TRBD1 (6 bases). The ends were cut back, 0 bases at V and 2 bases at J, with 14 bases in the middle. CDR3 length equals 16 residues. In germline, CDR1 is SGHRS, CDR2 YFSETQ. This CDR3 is CASSLASMDRNYGYTF. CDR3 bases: TGCGCCAGCAGCTTGGCCTCTATGGACAGAAACTATGGCTACACCTTC. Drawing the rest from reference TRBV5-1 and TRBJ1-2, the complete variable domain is KAGVTQTPRYLIKTRGQQVTLSCSPISGHRSVSWYQQTPGQGLQFLFEYFSETQRNKGNFPGRFSGRQFSNSRSEMNVSTLELGDSALYLCASSLASMDRNYGYTFGSGTRLTVV.

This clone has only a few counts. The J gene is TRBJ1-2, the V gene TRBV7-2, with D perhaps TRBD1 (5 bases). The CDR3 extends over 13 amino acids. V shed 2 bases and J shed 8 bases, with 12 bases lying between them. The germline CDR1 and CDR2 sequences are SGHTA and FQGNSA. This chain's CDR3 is CASSLYGGSGYTF. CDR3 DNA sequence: TGTGCCAGCAGCTTATATGGGGGATCAGGCTACACCTTC.

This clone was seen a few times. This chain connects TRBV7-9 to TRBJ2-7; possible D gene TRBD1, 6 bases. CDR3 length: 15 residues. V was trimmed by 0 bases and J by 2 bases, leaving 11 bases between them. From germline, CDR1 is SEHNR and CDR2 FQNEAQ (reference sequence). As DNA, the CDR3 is TGTGCCAGCAGCTTAGCGGTTGACAGGACCTACGAGCAGTACTTC. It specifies CASSLAVDRTYEQYF.

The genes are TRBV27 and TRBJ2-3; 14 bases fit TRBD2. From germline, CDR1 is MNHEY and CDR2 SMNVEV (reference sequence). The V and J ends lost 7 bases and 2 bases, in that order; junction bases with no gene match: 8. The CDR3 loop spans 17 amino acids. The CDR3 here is CASTRLAGGPVTDTQYF. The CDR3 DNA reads TGTGCCAGCACCCGACTAGCGGGAGGGCCAGTCACAGATACGCAGTATTTT.

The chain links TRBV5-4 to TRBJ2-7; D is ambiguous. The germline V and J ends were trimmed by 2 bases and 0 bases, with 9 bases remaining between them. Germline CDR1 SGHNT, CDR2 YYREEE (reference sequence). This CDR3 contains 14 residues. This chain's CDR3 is CASSFVSDSYEQYF. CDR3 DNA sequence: TGTGCCAGCAGCTTCGTCAGCGACTCCTACGAGCAGTACTTC.

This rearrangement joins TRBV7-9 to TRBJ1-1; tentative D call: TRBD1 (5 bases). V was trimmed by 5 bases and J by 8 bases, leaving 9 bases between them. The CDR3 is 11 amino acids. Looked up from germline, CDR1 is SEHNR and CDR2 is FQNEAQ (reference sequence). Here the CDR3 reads CASSRREEAFF. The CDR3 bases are TGTGCCAGCAGCCGCAGGGAAGAAGCTTTCTTT.

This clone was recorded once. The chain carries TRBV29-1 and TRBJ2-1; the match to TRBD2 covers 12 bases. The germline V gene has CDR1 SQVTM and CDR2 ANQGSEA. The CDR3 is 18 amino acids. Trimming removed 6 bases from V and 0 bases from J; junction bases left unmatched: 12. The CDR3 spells CSVAGTSGPQSSYNEQFF. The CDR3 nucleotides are TGCAGCGTCGCCGGGACTAGCGGGCCTCAGAGCTCCTACAATGAGCAGTTCTTC.

The CDR3, as DNA: TGCAGCGTCTCGCGGGGGACACCTAACACTGAAGCTTTCTTT. This sequence encodes CSVSRGTPNTEAFF. The V and J genes are TRBV29-1 and TRBJ1-1, with TRBD1 as a possible D gene (6 bases). The CDR3 is 14 amino acids. The V end lost 6 bases, the J end lost 2 bases, and 16 bases lay between the germline ends. CDR1 is SQVTM and CDR2 is ANQGSEA in the germline V gene. Combining the CDR3 with reference TRBV29-1 and TRBJ1-1 gives the whole variable domain SAVISQKPSRDICQRGTSLTIQCQVDSQVTMMFWYRQQPGQSLTLIATANQGSEATYESGFVIDKFPISRPNLTFSTLTVSNMSPEDSSIYLCSVSRGTPNTEAFFGQGTRLTVV.

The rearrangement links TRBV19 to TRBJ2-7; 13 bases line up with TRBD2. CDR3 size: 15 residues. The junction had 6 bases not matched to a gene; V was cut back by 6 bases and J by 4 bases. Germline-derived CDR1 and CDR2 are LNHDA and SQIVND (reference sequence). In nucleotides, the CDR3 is TGTGCCAGTAGCAAACTAGCGGGAGGGCCATACGAGCAGTACTTC. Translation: CASSKLAGGPYEQYF.

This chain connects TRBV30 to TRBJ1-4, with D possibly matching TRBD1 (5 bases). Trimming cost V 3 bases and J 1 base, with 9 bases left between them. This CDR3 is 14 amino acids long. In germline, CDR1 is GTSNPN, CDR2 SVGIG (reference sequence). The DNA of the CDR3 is TGTGCCTGGAGCCTGGGGGGAACTAATGAAAAACTGTTTTTT. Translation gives CAWSLGGTNEKLFF. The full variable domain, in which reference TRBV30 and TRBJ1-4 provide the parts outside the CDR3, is SQTIHQWPATLVQPVGSPLSLECTVEGTSNPNLYWYRQAAGRGLQLLFYSVGIGQISSEVPQNLSASRPQDRQFILSSKKLLLSDSGFYLCAWSLGGTNEKLFFGSGTQLSVL.

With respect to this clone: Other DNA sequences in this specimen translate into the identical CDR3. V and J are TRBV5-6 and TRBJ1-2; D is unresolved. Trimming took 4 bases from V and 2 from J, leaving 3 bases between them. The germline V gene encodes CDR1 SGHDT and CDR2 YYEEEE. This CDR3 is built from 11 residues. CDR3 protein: CASSLNYGYTF. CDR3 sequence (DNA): TGTGCCAGCAGCCTGAACTATGGCTACACCTTC. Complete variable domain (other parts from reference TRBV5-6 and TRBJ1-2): DAGVTQSPTHLIKTRGQQVTLRCSPKSGHDTVSWYQQALGQGPQFIFQYYEEEERQRGNFPDRFSGHQFPNYSSELNVNALLLGDSALYLCASSLNYGYTFGSGTRLTVV.

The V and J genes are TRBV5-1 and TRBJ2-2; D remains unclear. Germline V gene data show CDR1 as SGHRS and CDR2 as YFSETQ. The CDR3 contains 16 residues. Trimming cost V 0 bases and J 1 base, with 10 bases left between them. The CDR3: CASSLAATLNTGELFF. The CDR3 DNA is TGCGCCAGCAGCTTGGCCGCAACTTTGAACACCGGGGAGCTGTTTTTT.

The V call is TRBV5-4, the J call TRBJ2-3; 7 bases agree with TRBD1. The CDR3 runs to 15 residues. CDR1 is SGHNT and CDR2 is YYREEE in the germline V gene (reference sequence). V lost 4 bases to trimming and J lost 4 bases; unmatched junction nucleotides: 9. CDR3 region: CASSIRQGGADTQYF. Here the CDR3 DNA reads TGTGCCAGCAGCATCAGACAGGGTGGCGCAGATACGCAGTATTTT.

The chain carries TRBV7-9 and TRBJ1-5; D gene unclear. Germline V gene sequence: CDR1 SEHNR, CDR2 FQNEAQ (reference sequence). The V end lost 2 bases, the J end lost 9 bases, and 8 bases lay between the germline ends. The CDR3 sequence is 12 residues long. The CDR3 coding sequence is TGTGCCAGCAGCTTAAGAAACGGGCCCCAGCATTTT. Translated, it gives CASSLRNGPQHF.

The CDR3 nucleotides read TGTGCCAGCAGTCCGTGGGGGCTTCTACTCTCCTACGAGCAGTACTTC. It encodes CASSPWGLLLSYEQYF. The chain recombines TRBV28 with TRBJ2-7; D perhaps matches TRBD1 (6 bases). V was trimmed by 5 bases and J by 0 bases, leaving 17 bases between them. CDR3 length: 16 amino acids. Germline values: CDR1 MDHEN, CDR2 SYDVKM.

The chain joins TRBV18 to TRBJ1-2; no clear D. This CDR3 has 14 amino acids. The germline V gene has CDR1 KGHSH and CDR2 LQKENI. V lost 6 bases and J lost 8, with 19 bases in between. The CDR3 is CASSLSGGLRGYTF. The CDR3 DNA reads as TGTGCCAGCTCCCTATCAGGAGGATTGCGCGGCTACACCTTC.

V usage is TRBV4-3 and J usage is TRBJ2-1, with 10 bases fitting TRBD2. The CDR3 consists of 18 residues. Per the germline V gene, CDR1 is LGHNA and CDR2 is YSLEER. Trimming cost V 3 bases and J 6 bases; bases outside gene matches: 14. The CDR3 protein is CASSHFGTSALGSNEQFF. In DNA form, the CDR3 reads TGCGCCAGCAGCCATTTTGGGACTAGCGCCTTAGGTTCCAATGAGCAGTTCTTC.

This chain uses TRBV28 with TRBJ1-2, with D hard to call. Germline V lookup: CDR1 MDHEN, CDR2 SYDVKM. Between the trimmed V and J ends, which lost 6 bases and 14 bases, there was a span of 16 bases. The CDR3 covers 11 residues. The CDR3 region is CASSPGTVLTF. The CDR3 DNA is TGTGCCAGCAGCCCGGGAACAGTGCTTACCTTC.

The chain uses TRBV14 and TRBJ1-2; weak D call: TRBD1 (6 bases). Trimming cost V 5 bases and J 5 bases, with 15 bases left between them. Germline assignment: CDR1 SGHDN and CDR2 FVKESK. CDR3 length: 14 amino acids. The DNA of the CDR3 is TGTGCCAGCAGCTCAACCGGGACAACTTATGGCTACACCTTC. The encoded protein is CASSSTGTTYGYTF.

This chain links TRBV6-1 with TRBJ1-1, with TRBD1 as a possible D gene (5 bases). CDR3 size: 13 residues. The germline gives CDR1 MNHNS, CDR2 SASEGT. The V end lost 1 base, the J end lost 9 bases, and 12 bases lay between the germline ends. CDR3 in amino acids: CASSEVRERKAFF. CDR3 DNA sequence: TGTGCCAGCAGTGAAGTCAGGGAACGGAAAGCTTTCTTT.

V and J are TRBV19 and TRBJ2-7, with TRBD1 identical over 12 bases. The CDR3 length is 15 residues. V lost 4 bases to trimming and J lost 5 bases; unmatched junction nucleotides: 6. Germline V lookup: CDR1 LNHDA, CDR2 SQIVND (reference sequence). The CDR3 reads CASSTPGQGADEQYF. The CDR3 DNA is TGTGCCAGTAGTACACCGGGACAGGGGGCGGACGAGCAGTACTTC.